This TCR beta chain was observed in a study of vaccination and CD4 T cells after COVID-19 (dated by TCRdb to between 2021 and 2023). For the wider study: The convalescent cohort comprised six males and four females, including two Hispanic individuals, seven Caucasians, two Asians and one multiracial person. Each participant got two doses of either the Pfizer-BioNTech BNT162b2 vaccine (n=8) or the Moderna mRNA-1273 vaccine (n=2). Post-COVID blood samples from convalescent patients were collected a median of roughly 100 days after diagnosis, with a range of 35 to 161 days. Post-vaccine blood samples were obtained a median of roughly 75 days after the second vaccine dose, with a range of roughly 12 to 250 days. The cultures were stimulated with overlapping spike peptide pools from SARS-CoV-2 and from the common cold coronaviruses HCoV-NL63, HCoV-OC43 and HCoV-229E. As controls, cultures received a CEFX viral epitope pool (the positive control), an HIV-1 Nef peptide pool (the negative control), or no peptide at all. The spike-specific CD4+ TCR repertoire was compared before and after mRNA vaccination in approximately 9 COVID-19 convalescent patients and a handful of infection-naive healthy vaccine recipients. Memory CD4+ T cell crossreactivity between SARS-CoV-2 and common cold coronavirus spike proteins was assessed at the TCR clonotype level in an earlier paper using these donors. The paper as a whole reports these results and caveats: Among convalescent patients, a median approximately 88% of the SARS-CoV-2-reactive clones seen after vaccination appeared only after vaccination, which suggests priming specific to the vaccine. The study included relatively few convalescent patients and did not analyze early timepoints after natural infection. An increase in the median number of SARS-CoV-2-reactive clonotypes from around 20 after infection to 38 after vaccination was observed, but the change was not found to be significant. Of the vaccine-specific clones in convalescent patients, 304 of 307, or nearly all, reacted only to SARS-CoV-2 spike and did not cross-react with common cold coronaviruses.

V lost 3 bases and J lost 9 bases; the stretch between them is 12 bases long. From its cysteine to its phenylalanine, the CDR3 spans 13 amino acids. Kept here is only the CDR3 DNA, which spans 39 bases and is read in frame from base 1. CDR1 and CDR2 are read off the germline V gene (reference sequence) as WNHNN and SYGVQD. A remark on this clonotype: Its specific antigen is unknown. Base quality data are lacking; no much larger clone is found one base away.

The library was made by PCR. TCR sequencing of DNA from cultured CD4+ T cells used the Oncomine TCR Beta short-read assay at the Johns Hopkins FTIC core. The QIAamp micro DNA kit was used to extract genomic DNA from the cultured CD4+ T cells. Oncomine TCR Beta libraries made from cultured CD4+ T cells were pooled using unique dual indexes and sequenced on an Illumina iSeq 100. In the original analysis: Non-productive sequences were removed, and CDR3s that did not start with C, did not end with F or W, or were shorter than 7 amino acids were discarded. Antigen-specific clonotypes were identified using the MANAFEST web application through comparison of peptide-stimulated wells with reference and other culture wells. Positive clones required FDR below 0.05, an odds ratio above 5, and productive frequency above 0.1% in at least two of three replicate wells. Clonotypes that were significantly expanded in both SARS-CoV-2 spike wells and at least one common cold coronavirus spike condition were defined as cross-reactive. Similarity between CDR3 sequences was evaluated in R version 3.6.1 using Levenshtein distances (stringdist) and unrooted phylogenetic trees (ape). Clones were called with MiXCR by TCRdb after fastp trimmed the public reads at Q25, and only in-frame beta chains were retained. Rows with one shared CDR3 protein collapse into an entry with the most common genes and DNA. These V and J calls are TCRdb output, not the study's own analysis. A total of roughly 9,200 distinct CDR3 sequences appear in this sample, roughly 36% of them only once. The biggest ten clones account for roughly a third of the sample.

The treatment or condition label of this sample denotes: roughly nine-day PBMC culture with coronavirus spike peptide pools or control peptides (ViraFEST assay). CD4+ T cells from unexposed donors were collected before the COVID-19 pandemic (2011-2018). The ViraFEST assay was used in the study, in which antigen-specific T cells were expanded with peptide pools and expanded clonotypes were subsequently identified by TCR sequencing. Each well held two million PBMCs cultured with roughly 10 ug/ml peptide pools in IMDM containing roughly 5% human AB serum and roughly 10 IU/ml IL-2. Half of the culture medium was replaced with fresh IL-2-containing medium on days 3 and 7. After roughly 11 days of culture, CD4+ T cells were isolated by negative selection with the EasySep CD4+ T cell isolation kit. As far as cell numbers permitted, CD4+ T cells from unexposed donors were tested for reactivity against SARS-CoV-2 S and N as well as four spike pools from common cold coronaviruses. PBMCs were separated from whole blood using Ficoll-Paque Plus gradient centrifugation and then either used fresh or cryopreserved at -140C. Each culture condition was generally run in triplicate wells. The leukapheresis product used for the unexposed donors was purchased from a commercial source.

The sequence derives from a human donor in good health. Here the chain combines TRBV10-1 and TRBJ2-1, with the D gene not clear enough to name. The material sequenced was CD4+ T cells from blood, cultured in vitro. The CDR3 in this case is CASSEREPAEQFF. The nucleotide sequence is TGCGCCAGCAGTGAACGAGAACCGGCTGAGCAGTTCTTC.